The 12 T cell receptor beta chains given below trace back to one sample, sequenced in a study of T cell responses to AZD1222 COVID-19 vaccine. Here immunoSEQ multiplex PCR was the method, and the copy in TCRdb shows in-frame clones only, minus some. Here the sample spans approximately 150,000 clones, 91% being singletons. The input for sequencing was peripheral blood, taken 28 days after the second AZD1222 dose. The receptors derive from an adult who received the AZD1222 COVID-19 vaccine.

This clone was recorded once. The CDR3 bases are TGCGCCAGCATTGGACAGGGGGCCAGTCAGCCCCAGCATTTT. This translates into CASIGQGASQPQHF. The chain employs TRBV10-1 and TRBJ1-5, with 11 bases that match TRBD1. The trim removed 7 bases at V and 6 bases at J, leaving 5 bases unmatched. This CDR3 region has 14 residues. Germline CDR1 and CDR2: WNHNN and SYGVQD (reference sequence).

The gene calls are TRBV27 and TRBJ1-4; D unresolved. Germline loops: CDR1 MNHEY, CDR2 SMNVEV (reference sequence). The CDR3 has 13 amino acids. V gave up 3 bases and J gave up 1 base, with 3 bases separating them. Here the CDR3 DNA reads TGTGCCAGCAGTTTCCGAACTAATGAAAAACTGTTTTTT. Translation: CASSFRTNEKLFF.

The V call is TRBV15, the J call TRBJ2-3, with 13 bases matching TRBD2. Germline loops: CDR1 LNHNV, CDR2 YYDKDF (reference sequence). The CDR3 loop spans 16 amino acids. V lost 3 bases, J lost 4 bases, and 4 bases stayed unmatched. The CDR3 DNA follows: TGTGCCACCAGCAGTAGACTAGCGGGGGGCTCAGATACGCAGTATTTT. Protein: CATSSRLAGGSDTQYF. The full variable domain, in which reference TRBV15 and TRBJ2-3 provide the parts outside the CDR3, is DAMVIQNPRYQVTQFGKPVTLSCSQTLNHNVMYWYQQKSSQAPKLLFHYYDKDFNNEADTPDNFQSRRPNTSFCFLDIRSPGLGDTAMYLCATSSRLAGGSDTQYFGPGTRLTVL.

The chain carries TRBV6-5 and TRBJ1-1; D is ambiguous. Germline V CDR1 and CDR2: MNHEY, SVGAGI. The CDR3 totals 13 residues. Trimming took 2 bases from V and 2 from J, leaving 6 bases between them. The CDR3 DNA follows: TGTGCCAGCAGTTACGAAGGCAACACTGAAGCTTTCTTT. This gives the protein CASSYEGNTEAFF.

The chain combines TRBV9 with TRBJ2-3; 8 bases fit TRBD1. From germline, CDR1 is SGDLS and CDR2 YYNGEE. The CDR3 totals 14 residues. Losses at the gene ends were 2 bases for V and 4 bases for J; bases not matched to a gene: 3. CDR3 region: CASSVQGAADTQYF. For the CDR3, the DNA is TGTGCCAGCAGCGTCCAGGGGGCCGCAGATACGCAGTATTTT.

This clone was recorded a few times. The CDR3 nucleotides read TGTGCCTGGATGGCGACCGACTCTGGAAACACCATATATTTT. This sequence encodes CAWMATDSGNTIYF. The chain links TRBV30 to TRBJ1-3, with D uncertain. Trimming removed 4 bases at V and 0 bases at J, with 10 bases between. The CDR3 sequence is 14 residues long. Germline V gene sequence: CDR1 GTSNPN, CDR2 SVGIG (reference sequence).

CDR3 region: CSASGLAGANTGELFF. The DNA for the CDR3 is TGCAGTGCTAGTGGCCTAGCGGGGGCCAACACCGGGGAGCTGTTTTTT. The chain employs TRBV20-1 and TRBJ2-2; the match to TRBD2 covers 10 bases. The CDR3 runs to 16 residues. V dropped 3 bases and J dropped 2; count of bases not matched to a gene: 6. Germline CDR1 DFQATT, CDR2 SNEGSKA (reference sequence).

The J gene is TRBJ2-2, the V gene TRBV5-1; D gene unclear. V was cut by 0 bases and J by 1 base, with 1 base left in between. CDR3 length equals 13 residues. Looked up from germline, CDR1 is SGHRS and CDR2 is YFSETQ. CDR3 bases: TGCGCCAGCAGCTTGGGGAACACCGGGGAGCTGTTTTTT. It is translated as CASSLGNTGELFF.

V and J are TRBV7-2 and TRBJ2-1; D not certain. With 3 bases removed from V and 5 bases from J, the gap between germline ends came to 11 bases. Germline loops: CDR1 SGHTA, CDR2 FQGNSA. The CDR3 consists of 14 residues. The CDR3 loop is CASSLGWINNEQFF. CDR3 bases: TGTGCCAGCAGCTTGGGTTGGATTAACAATGAGCAGTTCTTC.

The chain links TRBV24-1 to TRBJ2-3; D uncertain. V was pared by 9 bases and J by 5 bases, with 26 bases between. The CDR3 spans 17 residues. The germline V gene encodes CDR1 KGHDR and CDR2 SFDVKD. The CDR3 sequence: CATVAYLLGRIGDTQYF. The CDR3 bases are TGTGCCACCGTCGCCTACCTCCTCGGACGGATAGGAGATACGCAGTATTTT.

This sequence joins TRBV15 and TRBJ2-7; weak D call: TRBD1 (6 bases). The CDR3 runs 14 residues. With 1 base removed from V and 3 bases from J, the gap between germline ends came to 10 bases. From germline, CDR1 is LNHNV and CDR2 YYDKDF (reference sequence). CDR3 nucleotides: TGTGCCACCAGCAGAGGCAGGGGCTACTACGAGCAGTACTTC. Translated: CATSRGRGYYEQYF.

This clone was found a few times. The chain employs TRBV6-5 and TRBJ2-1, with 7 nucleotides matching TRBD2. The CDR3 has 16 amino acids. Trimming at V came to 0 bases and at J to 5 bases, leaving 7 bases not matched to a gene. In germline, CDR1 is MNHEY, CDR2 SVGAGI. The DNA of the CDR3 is TGTGCCAGCAGTTACTCGATCCTAGCGGTAAACAATGAGCAGTTCTTC. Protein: CASSYSILAVNNEQFF.